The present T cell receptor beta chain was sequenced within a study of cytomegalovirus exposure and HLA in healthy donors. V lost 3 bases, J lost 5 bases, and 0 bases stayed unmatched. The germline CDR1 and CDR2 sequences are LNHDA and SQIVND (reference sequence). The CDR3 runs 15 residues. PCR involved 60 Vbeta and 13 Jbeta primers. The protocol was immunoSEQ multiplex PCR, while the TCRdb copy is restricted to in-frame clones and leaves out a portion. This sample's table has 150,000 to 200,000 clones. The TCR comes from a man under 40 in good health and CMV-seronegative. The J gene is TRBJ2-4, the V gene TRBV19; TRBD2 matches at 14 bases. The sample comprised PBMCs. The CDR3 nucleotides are TGTGCCAGTAGTATGGGACTAGCGGGAGAAAACATTCAGTACTTC. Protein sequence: CASSMGLAGENIQYF.